Below are 22 T cell receptor beta chains sequenced from a single sample in a study of blood T cell repertoires in COVID-19. The method was immunoSEQ multiplex PCR; TCRdb's version includes in-frame clones alone and lacks a portion of them. The table lists 200,000 to 250,000 clones, less than 90% of them singletons. The sample was peripheral blood. The receptors derive from a woman aged 80 or over with active or convalescent COVID-19.

This clone was seen once. The chain carries TRBV5-6 and TRBJ1-4; unclear D gene. The CDR3 has 16 amino acids. CDR1 SGHDT and CDR2 YYEEEE come from the germline V gene. Between the trimmed V and J ends, which lost 4 bases and 6 bases, there was a span of 19 bases. The CDR3, as DNA: TGTGCCAGCAGCCTAAACTCCGGTATCGGGTATGAAAAACTGTTTTTT. It translates to CASSLNSGIGYEKLFF.

This clone has only a few counts. The chain is built from TRBV19 and TRBJ2-5, with TRBD2 matching 9 bases. Per the germline V gene, CDR1 is LNHDA and CDR2 is SQIVND (reference sequence). The CDR3 totals 16 residues. The V gene end was trimmed by 6 bases and the J gene end by 5 bases; junction bases not matched to a gene: 13. The DNA of the CDR3 is TGTGCCAGTAGCTCCACCCGGCGGGGGGGCGGTGAGACCCAGTACTTC. It translates to CASSSTRRGGGETQYF.

V is TRBV19 and J is TRBJ1-2; perhaps TRBD1 as D (5 bases). CDR3 length: 14 amino acids. Trimming left V 5 bases short and J 2 bases short, with 12 bases between. In germline, CDR1 is LNHDA, CDR2 SQIVND (reference sequence). CDR3 loop: CASSANRINYGYTF. CDR3 nucleotide sequence: TGTGCCAGTAGTGCAAACAGGATCAACTATGGCTACACCTTC.

The V and J genes are TRBV19 and TRBJ1-2; 7 bases are a match to TRBD1. The CDR3 covers 13 residues. Trimming removed 6 bases from V and 2 bases from J; junction bases left unmatched: 3. Germline loops: CDR1 LNHDA, CDR2 SQIVND (reference sequence). The CDR3 is CASRLDRNYGYTF. As DNA, the CDR3 is TGTGCCAGTAGGTTGGACAGGAACTATGGCTACACCTTC.

This clone was detected only once. The chain is built from TRBV18 and TRBJ1-5; D is undetermined. The length of the CDR3 is 16 residues. Germline values: CDR1 KGHSH, CDR2 LQKENI. Trimming took 2 bases from V and 0 from J, leaving 11 bases between them. CDR3 in amino acids: CASSPRPSDSNQPQHF. The CDR3 DNA is TGTGCCAGCTCACCAAGGCCAAGCGATAGCAATCAGCCCCAGCATTTT.

The chain has TRBV24-1 and TRBJ2-7; D is possibly TRBD1 (6 bases). Trimming removed 2 bases from V and 0 bases from J, with 10 bases in between. Germline assignment: CDR1 KGHDR and CDR2 SFDVKD. The CDR3 consists of 15 residues. The CDR3 DNA reads TGTGCCACCAGTGATTCTGGCAGGGGCTCCTACGAGCAGTACTTC. Translating gives CATSDSGRGSYEQYF.

This clone was counted at least ten times. The gene calls are TRBV7-2 and TRBJ2-3; possible D gene TRBD2, 6 bases. The CDR3 consists of 14 residues. The germline V gene encodes CDR1 SGHTA and CDR2 FQGNSA. V was shortened by 5 bases and J by 4 bases, with 13 bases between the two germline ends. The CDR3 sequence is CASSLHRLADTQYF. As DNA, the CDR3 is TGTGCCAGCAGCCTCCACCGACTAGCAGATACGCAGTATTTT. Drawing the rest from reference TRBV7-2 and TRBJ2-3, the complete variable domain is GAGVSQSPSNKVTEKGKDVELRCDPISGHTALYWYRQSLGQGLEFLIYFQGNSAPDKSGLPSDRFSAERTGGSVSTLTIQRTQQEDSAVYLCASSLHRLADTQYFGPGTRLTVL.

In the case of this clone: Other DNA sequences within the sample encode an identical CDR3. The J gene is TRBJ2-7, the V gene TRBV4-3; TRBD1 matches 7 bases. The CDR3 runs to 13 residues. V dropped 0 bases and J dropped 4; count of bases not matched to a gene: 0. Germline V gene sequence: CDR1 LGHNA, CDR2 YSLEER. In DNA form, the CDR3 reads TGCGCCAGCAGCCAAGACAGGGGGTACGAGCAGTACTTC. Translation: CASSQDRGYEQYF.

This rearrangement joins TRBV5-1 to TRBJ1-1; TRBD1 matches 8 bases. Germline CDR1 is SGHRS and CDR2 is YFSETQ. The trim removed 5 bases at V and 1 base at J, leaving 7 bases unmatched. The CDR3 runs 15 residues. The CDR3 bases are TGCGCCAGCAGGTATGCCGGGACAGGGAACACTGAAGCTTTCTTT. Translation gives CASRYAGTGNTEAFF. The full variable domain, completed using reference TRBV5-1 and TRBJ1-1, is KAGVTQTPRYLIKTRGQQVTLSCSPISGHRSVSWYQQTPGQGLQFLFEYFSETQRNKGNFPGRFSGRQFSNSRSEMNVSTLELGDSALYLCASRYAGTGNTEAFFGQGTRLTVV.

The chain couples TRBV5-1 to TRBJ2-7; 9 bases align to TRBD1. The germline gives CDR1 SGHRS, CDR2 YFSETQ. V shed 5 bases, J shed 3 bases, and the junction held 3 bases outside the gene matches. The CDR3 contains 13 residues. CDR3 nucleotides: TGCGCCAGCAGGCCGGACAGGGGCTACGAGCAGTACTTC. This encodes CASRPDRGYEQYF.

The chain joins TRBV7-2 to TRBJ1-1; 8 positions match TRBD1. CDR3 length equals 15 residues. Per germline, CDR1 SGHTA and CDR2 FQGNSA. V lost 3 bases and J lost 3; bases outside the gene matches: 6. CDR3 sequence reads: CASSLVGQGDTEAFF. The DNA of the CDR3 is TGTGCCAGCAGCTTGGTAGGACAGGGAGACACTGAAGCTTTCTTT.

This clone occurred once. The gene calls are TRBV6-6 and TRBJ1-2; no definite D call. V was pared by 6 bases and J by 8 bases, with 19 bases between. This CDR3 region has 14 residues. CDR1 and CDR2 from the germline V gene are MNHNY and SVGAGI (reference sequence). This chain's CDR3 is CASSPSITAVGYTF. For the CDR3, the DNA is TGTGCCAGCAGCCCCTCAATTACGGCGGTCGGCTACACCTTC.

J is TRBJ2-1 and V is TRBV30; D gene unclear. The V gene's germline CDR1 is GTSNPN and CDR2 SVGIG (reference sequence). Trimming cost V 3 bases and J 9 bases, with 15 bases left between them. This CDR3 contains 13 residues. CDR3: CAWSTTAVGEQFF. CDR3 nucleotide sequence: TGTGCCTGGAGCACCACAGCCGTAGGTGAGCAGTTCTTC.

V gene TRBV2 combines with J gene TRBJ1-3; 9 bases agree with TRBD1. V trimming: 6 bases; J trimming: 4 bases; junction bases outside the gene matches: 4. The CDR3 is 14 amino acids. Germline V gene data show CDR1 as SNHLY and CDR2 as FYNNEI. In DNA, the CDR3 is TGTGCCAGCAGCCGGGACAGGGAAGGAAACACCATATATTTT. Its translation is CASSRDREGNTIYF.

The chain is built from TRBV5-4 and TRBJ2-1; 7 nucleotides line up with TRBD2. This CDR3 comprises 17 residues. The V and J ends lost 2 bases and 0 bases, in that order; junction bases with no gene match: 8. Germline CDR1 and CDR2: SGHNT and YYREEE (reference sequence). The CDR3 nucleotides read TGTGCCAGCAGCTTCGGAGGGAGGGCTTTCTCCTACAATGAGCAGTTCTTC. This codes for CASSFGGRAFSYNEQFF.

J is TRBJ2-5 and V is TRBV27; 7 bases are a match to TRBD2. Germline V gene data show CDR1 as MNHEY and CDR2 as SMNVEV (reference sequence). The CDR3 has 17 residues. V trimming: 5 bases; J trimming: 4 bases; junction bases outside the gene matches: 16. The CDR3 DNA reads TGTGCCAGCAGTCGCTCCGTCGCACCAGCGGGGAGAGAGACCCAGTACTTC. Protein: CASSRSVAPAGRETQYF.

The V gene is TRBV5-1, the J gene TRBJ2-3; 15 bases fit TRBD2. V trimming: 4 bases; J trimming: 3 bases; junction bases outside the gene matches: 9. This CDR3 spans 18 amino acids. Germline values: CDR1 SGHRS, CDR2 YFSETQ. As DNA, the CDR3 is TGCGCCAGCAGCAAAGGACTAGCGGGGGGGCTTGGTACAGATACGCAGTATTTT. Protein sequence: CASSKGLAGGLGTDTQYF. The full variable domain, in which reference TRBV5-1 and TRBJ2-3 provide the parts outside the CDR3, is KAGVTQTPRYLIKTRGQQVTLSCSPISGHRSVSWYQQTPGQGLQFLFEYFSETQRNKGNFPGRFSGRQFSNSRSEMNVSTLELGDSALYLCASSKGLAGGLGTDTQYFGPGTRLTVL.

The chain uses TRBV9 and TRBJ1-1; 8 positions agree with TRBD1. Germline V gene sequence: CDR1 SGDLS, CDR2 YYNGEE. The CDR3 consists of 14 residues. After removal of 4 bases from V and 7 bases from J, the junction contained 9 bases not matched to a gene. The CDR3 loop reads CASSSTGQDIEAFF. DNA of the CDR3: TGTGCCAGCAGCTCCACGGGACAGGATATTGAAGCTTTCTTT.

The chain couples TRBV6-6 to TRBJ2-5; no firm D call. Germline-derived CDR1 and CDR2 are MNHNY and SVGAGI (reference sequence). The CDR3 covers 12 residues. V was cut by 4 bases and J by 1 base, with 4 bases left in between. CDR3 bases: TGTGCCAGCAGTTGGCTCCAAGAGACCCAGTACTTC. Translating gives CASSWLQETQYF.

The chain combines TRBV6-6 with TRBJ1-3; D uncertain. Germline V lookup: CDR1 MNHNY, CDR2 SVGAGI (reference sequence). The CDR3 consists of 14 residues. Between the trimmed V and J ends, which lost 2 bases and 1 base, there was a span of 6 bases. DNA for the CDR3: TGTGCCAGCAGTTACGGGCGATCTGGAAACACCATATATTTT. It is translated as CASSYGRSGNTIYF.

This chain uses TRBV11-2 with TRBJ2-1, with TRBD1 matching 7 bases. The CDR3 is 14 residues long. Unmatched junction bases numbered 5, after V lost 4 bases and J lost 5 bases. CDR1 is SGHAT, CDR2 FQNNGV, per germline. CDR3 DNA: TGTGCCAGCAGCTCCGGGACAGCTAACAATGAGCAGTTCTTC. The encoded protein is CASSSGTANNEQFF.

The chain is built from TRBV7-9 and TRBJ2-3; tentative D call: TRBD1 (5 bases). V shed 7 bases and J shed 0 bases, with 8 bases lying between them. CDR1 SEHNR and CDR2 FQNEAQ come from the germline V gene (reference sequence). The CDR3 is 13 amino acids. CDR3 DNA sequence: TGTGCCAGCATAAAGGGGAGCACAGATACGCAGTATTTT. Its protein product is CASIKGSTDTQYF.